This T cell receptor beta chain was observed in a study of cytomegalovirus exposure and HLA in healthy donors. The PCR employed 60 Vbeta primers together with 13 Jbeta primers. Assay: immunoSEQ multiplex PCR; the TCRdb copy retains only in-frame clones and omits some. The sample shows over 150,000 clones, around 85% of them seen only once. Looked up from germline, CDR1 is MDHEN and CDR2 is SYDVKM. The CDR3 is 13 residues long. Between the trimmed V and J ends, which lost 8 bases and 5 bases, there was a span of 15 bases. The source material was PBMCs. This clonotype was obtained from a human donor in good health. The chain carries TRBV28 and TRBJ1-1, with D hard to call. As DNA, the CDR3 is TGTGCCAGCGTCGGCAAGGCGGTTACTGAAGCTTTCTTT. Translating gives CASVGKAVTEAFF. Based on the CDR3 plus reference TRBV28 and TRBJ1-1, the full variable domain is DVKVTQSSRYLVKRTGEKVFLECVQDMDHENMFWYRQDPGLGLRLIYFSYDVKMKEKGDIPEGYSVSREKKERFSLILESASTNQTSMYLCASVGKAVTEAFFGQGTRLTVV.